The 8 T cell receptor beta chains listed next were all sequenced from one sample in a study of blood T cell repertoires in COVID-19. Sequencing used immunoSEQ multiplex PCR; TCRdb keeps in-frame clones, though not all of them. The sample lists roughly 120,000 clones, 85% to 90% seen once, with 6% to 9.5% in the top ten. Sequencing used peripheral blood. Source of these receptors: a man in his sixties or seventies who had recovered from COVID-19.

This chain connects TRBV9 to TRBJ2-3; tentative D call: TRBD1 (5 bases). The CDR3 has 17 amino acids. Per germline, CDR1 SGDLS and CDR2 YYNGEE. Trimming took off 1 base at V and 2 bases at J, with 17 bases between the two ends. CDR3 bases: TGTGCCAGCAGCGTAAGGTTCGGCGGACATAACACAGATACGCAGTATTTT. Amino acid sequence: CASSVRFGGHNTDTQYF.

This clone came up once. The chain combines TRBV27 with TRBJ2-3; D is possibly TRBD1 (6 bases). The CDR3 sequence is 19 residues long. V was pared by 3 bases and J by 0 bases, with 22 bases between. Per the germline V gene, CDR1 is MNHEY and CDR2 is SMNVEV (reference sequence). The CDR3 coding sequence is TGTGCCAGCAGTTTCCTAGGCCCTTGGCAGGGGCTTAGCACAGATACGCAGTATTTT. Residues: CASSFLGPWQGLSTDTQYF.

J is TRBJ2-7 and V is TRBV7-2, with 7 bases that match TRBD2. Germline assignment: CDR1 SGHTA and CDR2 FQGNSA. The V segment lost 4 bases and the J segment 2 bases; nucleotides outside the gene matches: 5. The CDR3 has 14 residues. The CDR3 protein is CASSSQRGPYEQYF. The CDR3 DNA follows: TGTGCCAGCAGCTCGCAGCGGGGCCCCTACGAGCAGTACTTC.

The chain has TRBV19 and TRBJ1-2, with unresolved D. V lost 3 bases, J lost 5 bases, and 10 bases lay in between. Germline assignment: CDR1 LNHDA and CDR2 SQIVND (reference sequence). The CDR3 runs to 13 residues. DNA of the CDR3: TGTGCCAGTAGTATGGGAGGCCCATATGGCTACACCTTC. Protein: CASSMGGPYGYTF.

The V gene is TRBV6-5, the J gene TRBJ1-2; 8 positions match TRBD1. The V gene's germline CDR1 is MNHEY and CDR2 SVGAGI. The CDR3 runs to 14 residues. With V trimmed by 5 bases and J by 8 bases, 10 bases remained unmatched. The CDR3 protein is CASSTRQGFQGYTF. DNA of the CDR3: TGTGCCAGCAGTACACGACAGGGGTTTCAGGGCTACACCTTC.

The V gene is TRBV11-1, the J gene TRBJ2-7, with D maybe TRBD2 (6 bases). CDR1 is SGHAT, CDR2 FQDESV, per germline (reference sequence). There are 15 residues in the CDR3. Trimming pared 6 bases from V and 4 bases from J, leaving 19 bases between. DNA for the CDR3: TGTGCCAGCAGTCCCCCGGCCGGGGGACGGTACGAGCAGTACTTC. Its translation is CASSPPAGGRYEQYF.

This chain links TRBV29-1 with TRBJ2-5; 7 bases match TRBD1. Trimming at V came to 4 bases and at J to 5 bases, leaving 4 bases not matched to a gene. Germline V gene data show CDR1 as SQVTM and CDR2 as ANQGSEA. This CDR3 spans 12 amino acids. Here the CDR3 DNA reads TGCAGCGTTGGAGGGGGCGGGGAGACCCAGTACTTC. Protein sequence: CSVGGGGETQYF.

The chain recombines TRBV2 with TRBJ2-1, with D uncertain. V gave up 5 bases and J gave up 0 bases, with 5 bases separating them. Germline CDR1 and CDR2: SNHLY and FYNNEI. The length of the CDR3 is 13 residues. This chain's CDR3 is CASSSDSYNEQFF. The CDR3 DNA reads TGTGCCAGCAGTAGCGACTCCTACAATGAGCAGTTCTTC.